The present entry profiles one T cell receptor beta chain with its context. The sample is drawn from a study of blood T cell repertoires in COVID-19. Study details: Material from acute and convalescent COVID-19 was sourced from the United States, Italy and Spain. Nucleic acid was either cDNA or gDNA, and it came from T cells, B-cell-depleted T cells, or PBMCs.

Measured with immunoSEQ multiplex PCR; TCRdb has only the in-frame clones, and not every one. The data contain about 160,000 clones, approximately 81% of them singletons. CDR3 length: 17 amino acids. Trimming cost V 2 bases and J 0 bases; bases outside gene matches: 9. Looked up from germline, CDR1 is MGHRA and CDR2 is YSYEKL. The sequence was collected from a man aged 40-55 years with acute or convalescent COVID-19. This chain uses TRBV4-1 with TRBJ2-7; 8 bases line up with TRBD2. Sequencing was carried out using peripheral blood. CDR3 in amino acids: CASSQSWAGGLSYEQYF. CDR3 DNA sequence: TGCGCCAGCAGCCAAAGTTGGGCGGGGGGCCTCTCCTACGAGCAGTACTTC.